This T cell receptor beta chain derives from a study of cytomegalovirus exposure and HLA in healthy donors. The CDR3 is made up of 15 amino acids. Per the germline V gene, CDR1 is SEHNR and CDR2 is FQNEAQ (reference sequence). V shed 1 base and J shed 0 bases, with 9 bases lying between them. A word on this clone: The target antigen is unknown.

Study-wide results and limits: Most TCR sequences were seen very rarely across donors, but some public TCRs occurred in many.

PCR used 60 Vbeta primers and 13 Jbeta primers. Produced via immunoSEQ multiplex PCR; TCRdb's table is partial and in-frame only. The data show some 130,000 clones, with around 79% seen just once and about 3% held by the top ten. This TCR was recovered from a female donor in good health and CMV-seronegative. Sequenced input: PBMCs. The gene calls are TRBV7-9 and TRBJ1-2; possible D gene TRBD1, 5 bases. CDR3 in amino acids: CASSLGQTANYGYTF. The CDR3 coding sequence is TGTGCCAGCAGCTTAGGCCAGACAGCTAACTATGGCTACACCTTC.